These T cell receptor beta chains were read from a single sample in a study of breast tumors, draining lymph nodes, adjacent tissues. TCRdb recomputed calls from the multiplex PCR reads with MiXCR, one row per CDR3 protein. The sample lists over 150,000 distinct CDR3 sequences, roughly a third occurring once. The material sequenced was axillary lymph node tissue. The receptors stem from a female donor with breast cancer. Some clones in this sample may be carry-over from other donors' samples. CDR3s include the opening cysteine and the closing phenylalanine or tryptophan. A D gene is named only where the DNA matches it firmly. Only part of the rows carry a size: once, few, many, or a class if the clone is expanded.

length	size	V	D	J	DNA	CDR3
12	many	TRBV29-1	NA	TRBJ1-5	TGCAGCGTTAGGGATAGCAATCAGCCCCAGCATTTT	CSVRDSNQPQHF
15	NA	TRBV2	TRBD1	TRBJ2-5	TGTGCCAGCAGTGCGGACAGGGGGTCCACAGAGACCCAGTACTTC	CASSADRGSTETQYF
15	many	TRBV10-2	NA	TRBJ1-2	TGCGCCAGCAGTGGGATGTCAACCGATAACTATGGCTACACCTTC	CASSGMSTDNYGYTF
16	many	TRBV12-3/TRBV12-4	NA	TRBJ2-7	TGTGCCAGCAGCCCGGGCGGCAGAGCTAGCTCCTACGAGCAGTACTTC	CASSPGGRASSYEQYF
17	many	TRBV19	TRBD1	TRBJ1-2	TGTGCCAGTACCTGGGACAGGAGCAATTTCGCGGGCTATGGCTACACCTTC	CASTWDRSNFAGYGYTF
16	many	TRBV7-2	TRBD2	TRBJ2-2	TGTGCCAGCAGCTTCCTCGCGGGGGGGTCTGGCGGGGAGCTGTTTTTT	CASSFLAGGSGGELFF
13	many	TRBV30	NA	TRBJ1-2	TGTGCCTGGAGTACCGGGCCGATCGATGGCTACACCTTC	CAWSTGPIDGYTF
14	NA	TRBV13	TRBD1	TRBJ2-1	TGTGCCAACAGCTCGCGGACAGGGACCTACGAGCAGTTCTTC	CANSSRTGTYEQFF
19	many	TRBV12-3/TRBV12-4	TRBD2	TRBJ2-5	TGTGCCAGCGTCCTTCCTCTCTCTAGCGGGGGGGCCTTTTACGAGACCCAGTACTTC	CASVLPLSSGGAFYETQYF
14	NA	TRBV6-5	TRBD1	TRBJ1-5	TGTGCCAGCAGTTATAGCGGGACAGGGTACGACGAGCATTTT	CASSYSGTGYDEHF
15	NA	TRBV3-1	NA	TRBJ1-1	TGTGCCAGCAGCCAAGGGGGGAAAGGGGACACTGAAGCTTTCTTT	CASSQGGKGDTEAFF
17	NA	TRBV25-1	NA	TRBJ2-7	TGTGCCAGCAGTGCTAGAGACGGGCGGACCCTTACCTACGAGCAGTACTTC	CASSARDGRTLTYEQYF
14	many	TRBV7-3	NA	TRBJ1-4	TGTGCCAGCAGCTTGGCAGCAATTAATGAAAAACTGTTTTTT	CASSLAAINEKLFF
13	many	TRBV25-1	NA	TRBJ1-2	TGTGCCACCCGAGACGGGGCGGGGGATGGCTACACCTTC	CATRDGAGDGYTF
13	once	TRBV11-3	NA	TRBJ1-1	TGTGCCAGCAGATTACAGGGAGTCCCTGAAGCTTTCTTT	CASRLQGVPEAFF
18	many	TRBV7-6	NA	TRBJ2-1	TGTGCCAGCAGCTTAGGGGTTGCCGGGACTCGCTCCTACAATGAGCAGTTCTTC	CASSLGVAGTRSYNEQFF
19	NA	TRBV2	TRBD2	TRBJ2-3	TGTGCCATCAGTGAGATACCCGGCAGACTAGCGGGAGGAACAGATACGCAGTATTTT	CAISEIPGRLAGGTDTQYF
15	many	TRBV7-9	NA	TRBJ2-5	TGTGCCAGCCCCTCGGAGGGATCTCGAGAGGAGACCCAGTACTTC	CASPSEGSREETQYF
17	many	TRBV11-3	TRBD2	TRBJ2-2	TGTGCCAGCAGTCACCGAGGGCGGGGGACTTACACCGGGGAGCTGTTTTTT	CASSHRGRGTYTGELFF
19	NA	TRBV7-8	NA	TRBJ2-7	NA	CASSFYICSARDGSREQYF
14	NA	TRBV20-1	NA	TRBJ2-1	TGCAGTGCCCTAAGGGCGGGTACCACAGATACGCAGTTCTTC	CSALRAGTTDTQFF
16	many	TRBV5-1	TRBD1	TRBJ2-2	TGCGCCAGCAGCCCCCGACAGGGCTATAACACCGGGGAGCTGTTTTTT	CASSPRQGYNTGELFF
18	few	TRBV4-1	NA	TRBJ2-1	TGCGCCAGCAGCCAATCACCTCGGGTATCCGCCCCCAGCCCTGAGCAGTTCTTC	CASSQSPRVSAPSPEQFF
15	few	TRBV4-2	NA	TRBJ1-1	TGTGCCAGCAGCCAAGATGGAAGGAGGAACCCTGAAGCTTTCTTT	CASSQDGRRNPEAFF
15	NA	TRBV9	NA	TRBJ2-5	TGTGCCAGCAGCTCCCGTCCGACGGCTCAAGAGGCCCGGTACTTC	CASSSRPTAQEARYF
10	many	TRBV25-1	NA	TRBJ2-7	TGTGCCACCTCCGCCTACGAGCAGTACTTC	CATSAYEQYF
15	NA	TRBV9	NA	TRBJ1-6	TGTGCCAGCAGCGTAGGGGACCCGGGGAATTCACCTCCCCACTTT	CASSVGDPGNSPPHF
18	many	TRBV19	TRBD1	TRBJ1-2	TGTGCCAGTAGTATGAGCGGCGGGACAGTGGGAAATTGGTATGGCTACACCTTC	CASSMSGGTVGNWYGYTF
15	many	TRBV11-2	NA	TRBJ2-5	TGTGCCAGCAGCTTCACCCTTCTGGAACGGGAGACCCAGTACTTC	CASSFTLLERETQYF
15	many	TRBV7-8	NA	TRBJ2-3	TGTGCCAGCAGCTTAGAGGGGGGACTGCAACTAACGCAGTATTTT	CASSLEGGLQLTQYF
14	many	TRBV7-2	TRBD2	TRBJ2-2	TGTGCCAGCAGCTGGGGACTAGCCGGCGGGGAGCTGTTTTTT	CASSWGLAGGELFF
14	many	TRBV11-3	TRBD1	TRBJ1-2	TGTGCCAGCAGCGCCGGACAGGCAAACTATGGCTACACCTTC	CASSAGQANYGYTF
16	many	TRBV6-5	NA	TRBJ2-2	TGTGCCAGCAGTACCAGGGGGGCCTGGAACACCGGGGAGCTGTTTTTT	CASSTRGAWNTGELFF
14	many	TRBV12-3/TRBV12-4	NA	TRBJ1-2	TGTGCCAGCAGTAGGTCACTCGGGGCCTATGGCTACACCTTC	CASSRSLGAYGYTF
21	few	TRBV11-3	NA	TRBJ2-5	TGTGCCAGCAGCTTTCGAGCCCGGGCCACCCTAGGGCGGGAAGGCCGAGAGACCCAGTACTTC	CASSFRARATLGREGRETQYF
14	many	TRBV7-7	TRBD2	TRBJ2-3	TGTGCTAGCAGCCCCCGGGGGGGGGCAGATACGCAGTATTTT	CASSPRGGADTQYF
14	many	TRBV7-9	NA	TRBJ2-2	TGTGCCAGCAGCTGGGGGGACCTCACCGGGGAGCTGTTTTTT	CASSWGDLTGELFF
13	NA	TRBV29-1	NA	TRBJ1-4	TGCAGCGTTCCCGGGGGCACTAATGAAAAACTGTTTTTT	CSVPGGTNEKLFF
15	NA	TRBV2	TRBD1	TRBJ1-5	TGTGCCAGCAGTAGACAGGGGAGGGCTGATCAGCCCCAGCATTTT	CASSRQGRADQPQHF
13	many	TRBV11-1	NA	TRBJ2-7	TGTGCCAGCAGCCTCCAACAGGGATGGGAGCAGTACTTC	CASSLQQGWEQYF
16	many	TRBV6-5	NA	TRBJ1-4	TGTGCCAGCAGTCCCCGGGCCTCAGCAACTAATGAAAAACTGTTTTTT	CASSPRASATNEKLFF
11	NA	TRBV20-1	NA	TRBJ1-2	TGCAGTGCTATCCGACCAGGTGGCTACACCTTC	CSAIRPGGYTF
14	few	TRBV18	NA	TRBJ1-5	TGTGCCAGCTCACGAGGAGATAGCAATCAGCCCCAGCATTTT	CASSRGDSNQPQHF
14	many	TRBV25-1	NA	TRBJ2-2	TGTGCCAGCAGTGAATTTAACAATCCCGGGGAGCTGTTTTTT	CASSEFNNPGELFF
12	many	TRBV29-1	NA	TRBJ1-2	TGCAGCGTTGAAATCAGAGACTATGGCTACACCTTC	CSVEIRDYGYTF
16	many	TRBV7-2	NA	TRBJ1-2	TGTGCCAGCAGCCCTGGGCTGTCAGGGCGTAACTATGGCTACACCTTC	CASSPGLSGRNYGYTF
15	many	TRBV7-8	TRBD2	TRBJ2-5	TGTGCCAGCAGCCAGCGGGGGCAGACAGCGGAGACCCAGTACTTC	CASSQRGQTAETQYF
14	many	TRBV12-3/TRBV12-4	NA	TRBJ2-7	TGTGCCAGCGGGAGGACAGGTTTTGTCCACGAGCAGTACTTC	CASGRTGFVHEQYF
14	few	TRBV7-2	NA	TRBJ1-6	TGTGCCAGCAGCTCACAGGGAGTTTATTCACCCCTCCACTTT	CASSSQGVYSPLHF
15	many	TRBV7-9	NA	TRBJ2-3	TGTGCCAGCAGCTTAGGGTCCCTGAATACAGATACGCAGTATTTT	CASSLGSLNTDTQYF
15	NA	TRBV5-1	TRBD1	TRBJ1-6	TGCGCCAGCAGCTTGGGAGTTCCAGGGGGAACGGCCCTCCACTTT	CASSLGVPGGTALHF
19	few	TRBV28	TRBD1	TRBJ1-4	TGTGCCAGCAGTTTACAATGGGACAGGGGGGGAGGCCCTAATGAAAAACTGTTTTTT	CASSLQWDRGGGPNEKLFF
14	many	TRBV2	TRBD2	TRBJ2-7	TGTGCCAGCGTAAGACTAGCGGGAGGGGGCGAGCAGTACTTC	CASVRLAGGGEQYF
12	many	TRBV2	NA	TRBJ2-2	TGTGCCAGCGGACTCAGCACCGGGGAGCTGTTTTTT	CASGLSTGELFF
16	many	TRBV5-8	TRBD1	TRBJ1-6	TGTGCCAGCAGCCTTGAGACAGGGGTCCTCAATTCACCCCTCCACTTT	CASSLETGVLNSPLHF
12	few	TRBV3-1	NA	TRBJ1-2	TGTGCCAGCAGCCAAGGGACCACTGGCTACACCTTC	CASSQGTTGYTF
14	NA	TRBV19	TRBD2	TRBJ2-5	TGTGCCAGTAGACCTAGCGGGGTCCAAGAGACCCAGTACTTC	CASRPSGVQETQYF
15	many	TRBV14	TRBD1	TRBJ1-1	TGTGCCAGCAGACCCTGGGAGGGGGCTTACACTGAAGCTTTCTTT	CASRPWEGAYTEAFF
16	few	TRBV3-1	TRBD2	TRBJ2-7	TGTGCCAGCAGCCAGGGACTAGCGGGGGCGTTGGACGAGCAGTACTTC	CASSQGLAGALDEQYF